These 30 T cell receptor beta chains originate from one sample sequenced in a study of tumor and adjacent non-tumor tissue in lung cancer. The library came from three nested PCR rounds adapted from ARM-PCR protocols. Each CDR3 protein is one row after TCRdb ran MiXCR on the multiplex PCR reads. The table records approximately 120,000 distinct CDR3 sequences, about 61% of them present only once. RNA was extracted from bulk tissue without any cell sorting. The normal lung tissue was taken more than 3 cm from the tumor edge. Sequencing was performed on distant non-tumor lung tissue. These receptors were collected from a man aged 55 to 70 with non-small cell lung cancer.

This chain connects TRBV11-3 to TRBJ2-5, with 10 bases aligning to TRBD1. Losses at the gene ends were 11 bases for V and 5 bases for J; bases not matched to a gene: 17. This CDR3 comprises 16 residues. Germline-derived CDR1 and CDR2 are SGHNT and YENEEA. The CDR3 loop reads CAYSLGRQGAEETQYF. The CDR3 bases are TGTGCCTACAGCTTAGGGAGACAGGGGGCAGAGGAGACCCAGTACTTC. The full variable domain, in which reference TRBV11-3 and TRBJ2-5 provide the parts outside the CDR3, is EAGVVQSPRYKIIEKKQPVAFWCNPISGHNTLYWYLQNLGQGPELLIRYENEEAVDDSQLPKDRFSAERLKGVDSTLKIQPAELGDSAVYLCAYSLGRQGAEETQYFGPGTRLLVL.

The chain employs TRBV11-3 and TRBJ2-1; TRBD2 might be the D (5 bases). V was pared by 8 bases and J by 5 bases, with 16 bases between. The germline gives CDR1 SGHNT, CDR2 YENEEA. The CDR3 totals 14 residues. CDR3 DNA: TGTGCCAGCGGCCCACAATCGGGAAACAATGAGCAGTTCTTC. This codes for CASGPQSGNNEQFF.

About this clonotype: With a much larger clone just one base away, this may be a read error. The final CDR3 position lacks the conserved phenylalanine or tryptophan, pointing to a likely read error. The J gene is TRBJ2-2, the V gene TRBV29-1; D ambiguous. Germline CDR1 reads SQVTM; CDR2 reads ANQGSEA. This CDR3 is built from 12 residues. With 3 bases removed from V and 0 bases from J, the gap between germline ends came to 2 bases. CDR3 amino acids: CSVEANTGELFS. CDR3 nucleotide sequence: TGCAGCGTTGAGGCGAACACCGGGGAGCTGTTTTCT.

This chain links TRBV29-1 with TRBJ2-1; weak D call: TRBD2 (6 bases). The CDR3 is 20 residues long. CDR1 and CDR2 (germline): SQVTM, ANQGSEA. Trimming took off 4 bases at V and 6 bases at J, with 34 bases between the two ends. The CDR3 spells CSVVGGFRIRGRIKSNEQFF. CDR3 nucleotides: TGCAGCGTTGTAGGAGGGTTTCGGATTAGAGGGAGAATTAAGTCCAATGAGCAGTTCTTC.

Note on this clonotype: Compared with germline, one end of the junction differs, possibly owing to a read error. The chain couples TRBV6-5 to TRBJ1-4; maybe TRBD1 (5 bases). CDR1 is MNHEY, CDR2 SVGAGI, per germline. The CDR3 spans 16 residues. CDR3 in amino acids: CATSYPSGQGGEKLFF. The CDR3, as DNA: TGTGCCACCAGTTACCCCTCTGGGCAGGGCGGTGAAAAACTGTTTTTT.

This clonotype has a count of ten or more. This sequence joins TRBV4-1 and TRBJ2-7; D may be TRBD1 (5 bases). The CDR3 loop spans 16 amino acids. Trimming took 0 bases from V and 0 from J, leaving 12 bases between them. CDR1 and CDR2 from the germline V gene are MGHRA and YSYEKL. The CDR3 here is CASSQEAGGASYEQYF. In nucleotides, the CDR3 is TGCGCCAGCAGCCAAGAGGCAGGTGGGGCCTCCTACGAGCAGTACTTC.

On this clonotype: It is likely a read error, because the conserved phenylalanine at the end of the CDR3 is missing. The chain uses TRBV6-5 and TRBJ1-1; no firm D call. The CDR3 totals 15 residues. Germline CDR1 is MNHEY and CDR2 is SVGAGI. CDR3 protein: CACSYSRLFNTEAFL. The CDR3 DNA sequence: TGTGCCTGCAGTTACTCGCGACTTTTTAACACTGAAGCTTTCTTA.

To note about this clonotype: This may come from a read error, since a much larger clone is one base off. Here the CDR3 omits its conserved ending phenylalanine or tryptophan, so a read error is the likely source. The chain couples TRBV18 to TRBJ2-1, with 10 bases matching TRBD2. Germline assignment: CDR1 KGHSH and CDR2 LQKENI. The trim removed 6 bases at V and 4 bases at J, leaving 12 bases unmatched. The CDR3 contains 17 residues. The chain's CDR3 is CASSLRLGTSVYNEQFL. DNA for the CDR3: TGTGCCAGCTCCCTTAGACTTGGGACTAGCGTTTACAATGAGCAGTTCCTC.

The chain couples TRBV20-1 to TRBJ1-1, with 8 bases matching TRBD1. The CDR3 runs 14 residues. Germline loops: CDR1 DFQATT, CDR2 SNEGSKA (reference sequence). V shed 0 bases and J 9 bases; nucleotides not matched to a gene: 9. The CDR3 region is CSARDNRGRAKAFF. CDR3 DNA sequence: TGCAGTGCTAGAGATAACAGGGGGAGGGCTAAAGCTTTCTTT.

For this clonotype: A much larger clonotype is one base distant, so this may be a read error. This chain links TRBV6-6 with TRBJ1-4; a weak D match, TRBD1 (5 bases). Trimming stripped 0 bases from V and 5 bases from J, with 16 bases between. Germline CDR1 and CDR2: MNHNY and SVGAGI (reference sequence). This CDR3 has 17 amino acids. CDR3 in DNA: TGTGCCAGCAGTTACTCAAGGGAGGGAAGGGGAAATGAAAAACTGTTTTTT. Translated, it gives CASSYSREGRGNEKLFF.

Points on this clonotype: This may arise from a read error, as a much more abundant clone is one base away. The CDR3 region has the DNA TGTGCCAGCAGTTTACAGGCCCCCAGAAACACCATATATTTT. Its translation is CASSLQAPRNTIYF. This chain connects TRBV12-3 or TRBV12-4 to TRBJ1-3; D call uncertain. The V gene lost 2 bases and the J gene lost 5 bases, with 10 bases spanning the gap. CDR3 length equals 14 residues.

This clonotype was picked up a small number of times. Given a much more abundant clone one base away, this may be a read error. CDR3 nucleotide sequence: TGTGCCAGCAGCCCTGCCGGGCCATCCTACGGGCAGTACTTC. Amino acid sequence: CASSPAGPSYGQYF. The rearrangement links TRBV4-2 to TRBJ2-7; no definite D call. The CDR3 is 14 residues long. Germline V gene data show CDR1 as LGHNA and CDR2 as YNFKEQ.

Many counts were recorded for this clonotype. The J gene is TRBJ2-6, the V gene TRBV6-5; TRBD2 is a possible D gene (7 bases). Germline V lookup: CDR1 MNHEY, CDR2 SVGAGI. This CDR3 spans 16 amino acids. The V end was cut by 5 bases, the J end by 0 bases, with 11 bases between. Written as DNA, the CDR3 is TGTGCCAGCAGTAGGGGGGGAAGCTCTGGGGCCAACGTCCTGACTTTC. Amino acids: CASSRGGSSGANVLTF.

This chain uses TRBV29-1 with TRBJ1-4; no clear D. The V end was cut by 2 bases, the J end by 11 bases, with 15 bases between. Germline CDR1 SQVTM, CDR2 ANQGSEA. This CDR3 spans 13 amino acids. CDR3 protein: CSVETGRNSKLFF. The CDR3 DNA reads as TGCAGCGTTGAAACTGGGAGGAATAGTAAACTGTTTTTT.

The chain employs TRBV7-3 and TRBJ2-2; D is unresolved. The CDR3 runs 13 residues. Trimming shortened V by 2 bases and J by 7 bases, and 8 bases separated the two germline ends. Germline assignment: CDR1 SGHTA and CDR2 FQGTGA. This chain's CDR3 is CASSLSPVGELFF. CDR3 DNA sequence: TGTGCCAGCAGCTTATCCCCGGTCGGGGAGCTGTTTTTT.

Of note for this clonotype: A read error is possible here, since a much larger clone lies one base away. V and J are TRBV7-9 and TRBJ1-2; no clear D. Germline V gives CDR1 SEHNR, CDR2 FQNEAQ (reference sequence). The CDR3 is 17 residues long. V shed 5 bases and J shed 4 bases, with 23 bases lying between them. The CDR3 spells CASSPRGAAGSLYGYTF. CDR3 DNA sequence: TGTGCCAGCAGCCCACGGGGAGCGGCGGGGAGCCTCTATGGCTACACCTTC.

The chain joins TRBV29-1 to TRBJ2-7, with D hard to call. The V gene's germline CDR1 is SQVTM and CDR2 ANQGSEA. Trimming stripped 8 bases from V and 6 bases from J, with 20 bases between. CDR3 length: 13 amino acids. CDR3 DNA sequence: TGCAGCCACTTCGAGGACCTGGCCGCCGAGCAGTACTTC. Encoded protein: CSHFEDLAAEQYF.

About this clonotype: A much larger clone lies a single base off, so this may be a read error. The chain uses TRBV20-1 and TRBJ2-3; D call uncertain. Per the germline V gene, CDR1 is DFQATT and CDR2 is SNEGSKA (reference sequence). V was clipped by 5 bases and J by 6 bases, with 12 bases between them. The CDR3 contains 12 residues. Written as DNA, the CDR3 is TGCAGTGCTCTGGCCCTGGGGGATACGCAGTATTTT. It specifies CSALALGDTQYF.

Many counts were recorded for this clonotype. The chain carries TRBV5-5 and TRBJ2-7; 8 bases map to TRBD1. CDR3 length equals 14 residues. With V trimmed by 4 bases and J by 3 bases, 6 bases remained unmatched. In germline, CDR1 is SGHKS, CDR2 YYEKEE (reference sequence). The CDR3 nucleotides read TGTGCCAGCAGCACAACAGGGGGGAACTACGAGCAGTACTTC. Amino acids: CASSTTGGNYEQYF. The full variable domain, rest sourced from reference TRBV5-5 and TRBJ2-7, is DAGVTQSPTHLIKTRGQQVTLRCSPISGHKSVSWYQQVLGQGPQFIFQYYEKEERGRGNFPDRFSARQFPNYSSELNVNALLLGDSALYLCASSTTGGNYEQYFGPGTRLTVT.

V usage is TRBV11-2 and J usage is TRBJ1-1; no firm D call. Germline V gene sequence: CDR1 SGHAT, CDR2 FQNNGV. The ends were cut back, 0 bases at V and 9 bases at J, with 11 bases in the middle. This CDR3 spans 13 amino acids. This chain's CDR3 is CASSLDPRYQAFF. CDR3 sequence (DNA): TGTGCCAGCAGCTTAGACCCCAGATATCAAGCTTTCTTT. Full variable domain (outside the CDR3, taken from reference TRBV11-2 and TRBJ1-1): EAGVAQSPRYKIIEKRQSVAFWCNPISGHATLYWYQQILGQGPKLLIQFQNNGVVDDSQLPKDRFSAERLKGVDSTLKIQPAKLEDSAVYLCASSLDPRYQAFFGQGTRLTVV.

This clonotype was counted between two and nine times. A much larger clone differs from this one at a single base, so this may be a read error. The chain employs TRBV10-2 and TRBJ1-5; the D gene is possibly TRBD1 (5 bases). Trimming removed 10 bases at V and 7 bases at J, with 14 bases between. Looked up from germline, CDR1 is WSHSY and CDR2 is SAAADI. The CDR3 sequence is 12 residues long. CDR3 residues: CANSREGQPQHF. In nucleotides, the CDR3 is TGCGCCAACAGCAGGGAGGGGCAGCCCCAGCATTTT.

On this clonotype itself: A much larger clone lies one base from this, so it may be a read error. The CDR3 does not end in the conserved phenylalanine or tryptophan, so this is likely a read error. J is TRBJ2-1 and V is TRBV5-4, with a weak D call TRBD2 (6 bases). Trimming took off 5 bases at V and 7 bases at J, with 13 bases between the two ends. In germline, CDR1 is SGHNT, CDR2 YYREEE (reference sequence). CDR3 size: 13 residues. The CDR3 DNA reads TGTGCCAGCAGGAGGGACTCCTCAAATGAGCAGTTCCTC. Protein: CASRRDSSNEQFL.

This clonotype is classed as medium-sized. The gene calls are TRBV11-2 and TRBJ2-1; D gene uncertain. V lost 5 bases, J lost 0 bases, and 17 bases lay in between. The CDR3 is 17 residues long. Germline CDR1 and CDR2: SGHAT and FQNNGV. The CDR3 region is CASSLQPPSSSYNEQFF. The CDR3 coding sequence is TGTGCCAGCAGCCTCCAACCACCCTCGAGCTCCTACAATGAGCAGTTCTTC. Variable domain in full (rest from reference TRBV11-2 and TRBJ2-1): EAGVAQSPRYKIIEKRQSVAFWCNPISGHATLYWYQQILGQGPKLLIQFQNNGVVDDSQLPKDRFSAERLKGVDSTLKIQPAKLEDSAVYLCASSLQPPSSSYNEQFFGPGTRLTVL.

This clonotype was detected a few times. The chain combines TRBV5-1 with TRBJ1-3, with D maybe TRBD1 (5 bases). V lost 5 bases to trimming and J lost 8 bases, with 23 bases between them. CDR1 is SGHRS, CDR2 YFSETQ, per germline. CDR3 length equals 16 residues. CDR3 nucleotide sequence: TGCGCCAGCAGTTTCCGGACTGGGGGAGCTGGGGACACCATATATTTT. It specifies CASSFRTGGAGDTIYF.

Concerning this clonotype itself: One junction end does not reproduce the germline sequence, and a read error may be involved. This chain joins TRBV10-2 and TRBJ2-6; D uncertain. The CDR3 sequence is 17 residues long. CDR1 and CDR2 (germline): WSHSY, SAAADI. The CDR3 DNA sequence: TGCGCCAGCAGTGGGGGAAACGCTATCTCTGGGACCAACGTCCTGACTTTC. This encodes CASSGGNAISGTNVLTF.

This clonotype has at least ten counts. The chain combines TRBV6-2 or TRBV6-3 with TRBJ2-4; D may be TRBD2 (5 bases). CDR1 and CDR2 from the germline V gene are MNHEY and SVGEGT. This CDR3 contains 13 residues. V was trimmed by 6 bases and J by 2 bases, leaving 8 bases between them. The CDR3 nucleotides read TGTGCCAGCAGGACTAAAACCAAAAACATTCAGTACTTC. Amino acids: CASRTKTKNIQYF.

Regarding this clonotype: Germline is not matched at one junction end, which may reflect a read error. CDR3 nucleotide sequence: TGCAGCGTCGAAGGGACAGGGGTAGTTGCTAAAGCTTTCTTT. Protein: CSVEGTGVVAKAFF. V is TRBV29-1 and J is TRBJ1-1; 10 nucleotides line up with TRBD1. CDR3 length equals 14 residues. Germline CDR1 is SQVTM and CDR2 is ANQGSEA.

In the case of this clonotype: The junction and the germline gene differ at one end; a read error may be behind it. The gene calls are TRBV12-3 or TRBV12-4 and TRBJ2-7; TRBD2 might be the D (6 bases). The CDR3 is made up of 12 amino acids. CDR3 in amino acids: CASSQDGGERYF. The CDR3 DNA follows: TGTGCCAGCAGTCAGGACGGGGGTGAGCGGTACTTC.

Turning to this clonotype: The junction departs from the called germline gene at one end, perhaps through a read error. This chain uses TRBV11-2 with TRBJ2-1, with 10 bases fitting TRBD2. Per germline, CDR1 SGHAT and CDR2 FQNNGV. This CDR3 spans 15 amino acids. The CDR3 here is CASSSSGSSNNEQFF. The CDR3 DNA reads TGTGCCAGCAGCTCTAGCGGGAGCTCCAACAATGAGCAGTTCTTC.

This clonotype was recorded many times. The rearrangement uses TRBV4-1 and TRBJ1-6, with D possibly being TRBD1 (6 bases). Germline loops: CDR1 MGHRA, CDR2 YSYEKL. The V and J ends lost 4 bases and 7 bases respectively, with 20 bases between them. The CDR3 contains 17 residues. CDR3 protein: CASSPHVRGGMNSPLHF. Written as DNA, the CDR3 is TGCGCCAGCAGCCCCCATGTCAGGGGCGGAATGAATTCACCCCTCCACTTT.